The 2 T cell receptor beta chains below all came from one sample that was sequenced in a study of T cells after yellow fever vaccination. TCRdb itself ran the 5' RACE reads through MiXCR, one entry per CDR3 protein. This sample has some 400,000 distinct CDR3 sequences, with approximately 19% found just once. The source material was PBMCs, sampled before the yellow fever booster vaccination. The receptor source for this set is a man aged 18 to 30 who received the YFV17D yellow fever vaccine.

This chain connects TRBV7-3 to TRBJ2-5; TRBD2 aligns across 13 bases. CDR3 length equals 14 residues. Trimming cost V 8 bases and J 3 bases; bases outside gene matches: 3. Germline V CDR1 and CDR2: SGHTA, FQGTGA. CDR3 in DNA: TGTGCCAGCTCGACTAGCGGGGGGAAAGAGACCCAGTACTTC. Amino acid sequence: CASSTSGGKETQYF.

The chain couples TRBV4-1 to TRBJ2-7; D is ambiguous. V shed 0 bases and J shed 1 base, with 19 bases lying between them. The CDR3 has 18 residues. Germline CDR1 reads MGHRA; CDR2 reads YSYEKL. This chain's CDR3 is CASSQEDAPWGRSYEQYF. As DNA, the CDR3 is TGCGCCAGCAGCCAAGAGGACGCTCCATGGGGTAGGTCCTACGAGCAGTACTTC.